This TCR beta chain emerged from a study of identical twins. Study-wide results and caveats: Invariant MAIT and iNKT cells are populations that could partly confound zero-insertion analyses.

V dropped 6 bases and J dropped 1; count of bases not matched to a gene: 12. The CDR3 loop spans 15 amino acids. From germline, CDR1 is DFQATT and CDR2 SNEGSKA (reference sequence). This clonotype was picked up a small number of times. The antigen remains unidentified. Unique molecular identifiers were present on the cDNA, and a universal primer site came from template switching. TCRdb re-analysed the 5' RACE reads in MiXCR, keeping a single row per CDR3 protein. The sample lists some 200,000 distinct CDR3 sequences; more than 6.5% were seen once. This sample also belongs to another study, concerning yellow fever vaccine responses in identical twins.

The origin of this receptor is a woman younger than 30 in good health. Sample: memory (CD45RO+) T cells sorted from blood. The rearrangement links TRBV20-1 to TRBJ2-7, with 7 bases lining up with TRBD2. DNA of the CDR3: TGCAGTGCACCCATCGGGGGGAAAGCATCCTACGAGCAGTACTTC. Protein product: CSAPIGGKASYEQYF.